One sample yielded the 21 T cell receptor beta chains listed below, sequenced in a study of naive and memory T cell subsets. The beta constant-region primer was an equimolar mix of two oligonucleotides covering TRBC1 and TRBC2. The ligated cDNA underwent four PCR rounds using SP2 and nested alpha and beta constant-region primers. MiXCR, run by TCRdb on the UMI-ligation and nested PCR reads, gives a single entry per CDR3 protein. This table has over 100,000 distinct CDR3 sequences, more than 14% appearing once. Study findings and constraints: Especially in CD8 cells, naive repertoires contained a few larger clonotypes, possibly CD45RA-re-expressing memory cells.

These receptors lack a known antigen. What was sequenced was naive CD8+ T cells from blood. These receptors were obtained from a human donor in good health.

In its sample, this clonotype was seen a few times. The chain carries TRBV5-6 and TRBJ2-5; 7 bases agree with TRBD1. The CDR3 is made up of 14 amino acids. V dropped 4 bases and J dropped 2; count of bases not matched to a gene: 5. Germline CDR1 reads SGHDT; CDR2 reads YYEEEE. The CDR3 bases are TGTGCCAGCAGCACCCCGGGACAGCAAGAGACCCAGTACTTC. This sequence encodes CASSTPGQQETQYF.

This chain links TRBV29-1 with TRBJ2-1; 9 bases match TRBD2. From germline, CDR1 is SQVTM and CDR2 ANQGSEA. V was pared by 3 bases and J by 4 bases, with 7 bases of the junction left unmatched. The CDR3 has 15 amino acids. CDR3 amino acids: CSVEGLAGVYNEQFF. In DNA, the CDR3 is TGCAGCGTTGAGGGGTTAGCGGGAGTTTACAATGAGCAGTTCTTC.

The chain joins TRBV7-8 to TRBJ2-2, with a weak D call TRBD2 (6 bases). The CDR3 is 15 residues long. From germline, CDR1 is SGHVS and CDR2 FQNEAQ. V shed 4 bases and J shed 2 bases, with 11 bases lying between them. CDR3 sequence reads: CASSSIAENTGELFF. In DNA form, the CDR3 reads TGTGCCAGCAGCTCCATAGCGGAAAACACCGGGGAGCTGTTTTTT.

This clonotype was seen only a few times. The chain combines TRBV15 with TRBJ1-5; 9 bases line up with TRBD1. The CDR3 sequence is 15 residues long. The germline gives CDR1 LNHNV, CDR2 YYDKDF (reference sequence). With 6 bases clipped from V and 4 bases from J, the junction kept 7 bases outside the gene matches. Here the CDR3 DNA reads TGTGCCACCAGGGTTACCGGGACAGGGAATCAGCCCCAGCATTTT. Protein: CATRVTGTGNQPQHF.

The chain links TRBV5-1 to TRBJ1-1, with D tentatively TRBD1 (6 bases). The germline V gene encodes CDR1 SGHRS and CDR2 YFSETQ. This CDR3 has 14 amino acids. With 2 bases removed from V and 3 bases from J, the gap between germline ends came to 11 bases. CDR3: CASSFRGSDTEAFF. As DNA, the CDR3 is TGCGCCAGCAGCTTCAGGGGCTCGGACACTGAAGCTTTCTTT.

The chain joins TRBV7-8 to TRBJ2-5; unclear D gene. The ends were cut back, 5 bases at V and 1 base at J, with 14 bases in the middle. Germline loops: CDR1 SGHVS, CDR2 FQNEAQ. This CDR3 contains 15 residues. For the CDR3, the DNA is TGTGCCAGCAGCCGTAAGGGCGCCTTCCAAGAGACCCAGTACTTC. Encoded protein: CASSRKGAFQETQYF.

This clonotype has only a few counts. The CDR3 region has the DNA TGTGCCAGCAGCGTTTGGGGAGGTGAAAAACTGTTTTTT. It codes for CASSVWGGEKLFF. The chain joins TRBV12-3 or TRBV12-4 to TRBJ1-4; D not certain. The CDR3 runs 13 residues. Trimming took 6 bases from V and 7 from J, leaving 12 bases between them.

In this sample, this clonotype turned up many times. This chain uses TRBV19 with TRBJ2-3; 13 nucleotides match TRBD2. The J segment lost 0 bases and the V segment lost 6 bases, leaving 3 bases of the junction unmatched. Per germline, CDR1 LNHDA and CDR2 SQIVND (reference sequence). This CDR3 spans 16 amino acids. Here the CDR3 DNA reads TGTGCCAGTAGAGGGACTAGCGGGATTAGCACAGATACGCAGTATTTT. Amino acid sequence: CASRGTSGISTDTQYF.

This clonotype has more than one count but fewer than ten. The chain carries TRBV20-1 and TRBJ2-2; D gene unclear. Germline assignment: CDR1 DFQATT and CDR2 SNEGSKA (reference sequence). This CDR3 is built from 12 residues. V was cut by 0 bases and J by 6 bases, with 5 bases left in between. The CDR3: CSARESAGELFF. The CDR3 DNA sequence: TGCAGTGCTAGAGAAAGCGCCGGGGAGCTGTTTTTT.

This chain uses TRBV4-1 with TRBJ1-1; D call uncertain. The CDR3 totals 17 residues. From germline, CDR1 is MGHRA and CDR2 YSYEKL. The ends were cut back, 1 base at V and 8 bases at J, with 23 bases in the middle. For the CDR3, the DNA is TGCGCCAGCAGCCAAGGAATGACGGGAAGCACGTACAAAGAAGCTTTCTTT. Its protein product is CASSQGMTGSTYKEAFF.

This clonotype showed up many times. The chain recombines TRBV4-1 with TRBJ2-4, with D possibly being TRBD1 (5 bases). This CDR3 spans 20 amino acids. Germline CDR1 reads MGHRA; CDR2 reads YSYEKL. V shed 0 bases and J shed 3 bases, with 24 bases lying between them. The CDR3 region has the DNA TGCGCCAGCAGCCAAGATTCCGGCTCTAACCCAAGGGGTGTCAAAAACATTCAGTACTTC. It encodes CASSQDSGSNPRGVKNIQYF.

In its sample, this clonotype was seen a few times. This chain connects TRBV13 to TRBJ2-2; D is unresolved. This CDR3 region has 15 residues. Germline CDR1 reads PRHDT; CDR2 reads FYEKMQ (reference sequence). V was trimmed by 1 base and J by 0 bases, leaving 6 bases between them. CDR3 sequence reads: CASSLEYSNTGELFF. CDR3 in DNA: TGTGCCAGCAGCTTAGAGTACTCGAACACCGGGGAGCTGTTTTTT.

This clonotype was detected many times. The chain joins TRBV5-4 to TRBJ2-7, with D hard to call. Per the germline V gene, CDR1 is SGHNT and CDR2 is YYREEE (reference sequence). The CDR3 loop spans 14 amino acids. Deletions cut 3 bases from V and 0 bases from J, with 10 bases between. The CDR3 is CASSSSGSSYEQYF. CDR3 sequence (DNA): TGTGCCAGCAGCTCCTCCGGGTCCTCCTACGAGCAGTACTTC.

A few counts support this clonotype. The chain couples TRBV27 to TRBJ1-5; the D gene is possibly TRBD1 (5 bases). The V gene lost 3 bases and the J gene lost 8 bases, with 11 bases spanning the gap. Germline V gives CDR1 MNHEY, CDR2 SMNVEV (reference sequence). The CDR3 covers 13 residues. Here the CDR3 DNA reads TGTGCCAGCAGTTTTAGAGGGGATGAGCCCCAGCATTTT. It translates to CASSFRGDEPQHF.

This chain joins TRBV20-1 and TRBJ1-2; 7 bases agree with TRBD1. The CDR3 runs 13 residues. Trimming removed 5 bases from V and 2 bases from J; junction bases left unmatched: 5. CDR1 and CDR2 from the germline V gene are DFQATT and SNEGSKA (reference sequence). The CDR3 is CSAWTGRNYGYTF. As DNA, the CDR3 is TGCAGTGCTTGGACAGGACGCAACTATGGCTACACCTTC.

The chain employs TRBV14 and TRBJ1-2; the match to TRBD1 covers 7 bases. With 5 bases clipped from V and 4 bases from J, the junction kept 7 bases outside the gene matches. CDR3 length equals 14 residues. CDR1 and CDR2 (germline): SGHDN, FVKESK. CDR3 residues: CASSAIGTAYGYTF. CDR3 coding DNA: TGTGCCAGCAGCGCAATAGGGACAGCCTATGGCTACACCTTC.

The table lists this clonotype with a few counts. The chain combines TRBV2 with TRBJ2-7, with a tentative D call TRBD2 (5 bases). Germline V lookup: CDR1 SNHLY, CDR2 FYNNEI. This CDR3 spans 11 amino acids. The CDR3, as DNA: TGTGTCACAGCGGAGACCTACGAGCAGTACTTC. Its translation: CVTAETYEQYF.

This clonotype occurred a few times. The chain has TRBV29-1 and TRBJ1-2; the D gene is possibly TRBD1 (5 bases). The CDR3 contains 15 residues. From germline, CDR1 is SQVTM and CDR2 ANQGSEA. V shed 4 bases and J shed 3 bases, with 18 bases lying between them. CDR3 residues: CSVGQGSTLDYGYTF. CDR3 DNA sequence: TGCAGCGTTGGCCAGGGAAGCACTCTAGACTATGGCTACACCTTC. Supplemented by reference TRBV29-1 and TRBJ1-2, the full variable domain reads SAVISQKPSRDICQRGTSLTIQCQVDSQVTMMFWYRQQPGQSLTLIATANQGSEATYESGFVIDKFPISRPNLTFSTLTVSNMSPEDSSIYLCSVGQGSTLDYGYTFGSGTRLTVV.

The sample holds a few counts of this clonotype. This sequence joins TRBV27 and TRBJ1-1; D is perhaps TRBD1 (6 bases). The V gene lost 6 bases and the J gene lost 1 base, with 9 bases spanning the gap. This CDR3 has 13 amino acids. Per germline, CDR1 MNHEY and CDR2 SMNVEV (reference sequence). This CDR3 reads CASRQGGNTEAFF. As DNA, the CDR3 is TGTGCCAGCAGACAGGGTGGGAACACTGAAGCTTTCTTT.

This sequence joins TRBV6-5 and TRBJ2-3, with D unresolved. The CDR3 is 15 amino acids. Trimming cost V 6 bases and J 5 bases, with 18 bases left between them. CDR1 MNHEY and CDR2 SVGAGI come from the germline V gene. The CDR3 reads CASSPNPPGRDTQYF. DNA for the CDR3: TGTGCCAGCAGCCCCAACCCTCCCGGACGAGATACGCAGTATTTT.

This clonotype was observed a handful of times. The rearrangement links TRBV9 to TRBJ1-2; possibly TRBD1 for D (6 bases). Looked up from germline, CDR1 is SGDLS and CDR2 is YYNGEE. Trimming removed 3 bases from V and 4 bases from J, with 13 bases in between. The CDR3 length is 14 residues. The CDR3, as DNA: TGTGCCAGCAGCGAAAGCGGGGGCGCCTATGGCTACACCTTC. Translating gives CASSESGGAYGYTF.